The rows below give T cell receptor beta chains drawn from one sample of a study of T cell repertoires in cytomegalovirus infection. TCRdb analysed the reads with MiXCR anew, one entry per CDR3 protein. Found here are about 830,000 distinct CDR3 sequences, over 25% of them singletons; the top ten hold around 12%. Their antigens remain unidentified. Sequencing used cultured CD8+ T cells from PBMCs, obtained from culture after CMV antigen stimulation. These receptors all stem from a human donor in good health (CMV status not recorded). Some clones in this sample may be carry-over from other donors' samples. The CDR3 runs from the conserved cysteine through the conserved F or W. Fields, in order: V gene, CDR3 protein.

v_call: TRBV4-1
cdr3_aa: CASGTGTMLVDEQFF

v_call: TRBV14
cdr3_aa: CASSQGWGHFFQETQYF

v_call: TRBV6-5
cdr3_aa: CASSYSAGSGSYNEQFF

v_call: TRBV7-9
cdr3_aa: CAGRTGETEAFF

v_call: TRBV29-1
cdr3_aa: CSATLMEASYNEQFF

v_call: TRBV12-3/TRBV12-4
cdr3_aa: CASNMRGQQNIQYF

v_call: TRBV7-9
cdr3_aa: CASSFYREWGPGELFF

v_call: TRBV5-1
cdr3_aa: CASSSRGELFF

v_call: TRBV6-2/TRBV6-3
cdr3_aa: CASSWVSAYTEAFF

v_call: TRBV27
cdr3_aa: CASSFLDGTEAFF

v_call: TRBV25-1
cdr3_aa: CASSEGGELAEAFF

v_call: TRBV3-1
cdr3_aa: CASSPTFPGGRRDTQYF

v_call: TRBV20-1
cdr3_aa: CSAFPTSLETQYF

v_call: TRBV24-1
cdr3_aa: CATSDKGSPLHF

v_call: TRBV12-3/TRBV12-4
cdr3_aa: CASSRPGVDYEQYF

v_call: TRBV29-1
cdr3_aa: CSVEEGVGTEAFF

v_call: TRBV6-1
cdr3_aa: CASSEVGGAPHEQYF

v_call: TRBV2
cdr3_aa: CASSDLTGGAIDTQYF

v_call: TRBV6-6
cdr3_aa: CACLLTNTEAFF

v_call: TRBV7-4
cdr3_aa: CASSNEGQPQHF

v_call: TRBV7-3
cdr3_aa: CASSAGPYQGTGELFF

v_call: TRBV6-5
cdr3_aa: CASSRIGSTHNEQFF

v_call: TRBV6-1
cdr3_aa: CASSVPGQGSSYEQYF

v_call: TRBV14
cdr3_aa: CASSQDGRPGGRHTQYF

v_call: TRBV7-2
cdr3_aa: CASSLMGILAGGTHEQFF

v_call: TRBV19
cdr3_aa: CASLASPERLTGYTF

v_call: TRBV5-5
cdr3_aa: CASSPGDVGLTDTQYF

v_call: TRBV12-3/TRBV12-4
cdr3_aa: CASRRGRGGTEAFF

v_call: TRBV4-2
cdr3_aa: CASSQERGDDEQFF

v_call: TRBV11-1
cdr3_aa: CASSLTRRRDTGELFF

v_call: TRBV4-2
cdr3_aa: CASNYRDSPYNEQFF

v_call: TRBV7-9
cdr3_aa: CASSLVGEISYNEQFF

v_call: TRBV11-2
cdr3_aa: CASSPLGVGVGDTQYF

v_call: TRBV3-1
cdr3_aa: CASSEARYRGRNEQFF